The text below deals with one TCR beta chain. Its target is not known. This entry belongs to a study of persistence of HIV-infected CD4 T cells. Notes on the study in general: Compared with CD3/CD28-stimulated cells, CMV- and Gag-responding cells showed lower TCRbeta richness. Within sorted populations, more oligoclonal TCRs accompanied more oligoclonal proviruses.

The stimulus was lysate of CMV-infected fibroblasts, 9 to 10 ug/mL. CD40L-negative CD69-negative CD45RO-high memory CD4+ T cells were sorted as populations depleted of antigen-responding cells. Plasma HIV-1 RNA stayed below 50 copies/mL for at least 4 years. Sequencing used immunoSEQ version 4 in survey mode. The repertoire was sequenced with immunoSEQ multiplex PCR; TCRdb's copy has only in-frame clones and lacks some. Seen here are some 28,000 clones, roughly 78% observed once, and the top ten hold around 4.6%. Trimming left V 8 bases short and J 4 bases short, with 9 bases between. This CDR3 has 11 residues. The germline V gene has CDR1 MDHEN and CDR2 SYDVKM.

The starting material was CD4+ T cells sorted from PBMCs after approximately 18-hour stimulation, obtained from a patient who received antiretroviral therapy. The sequence derives from an adult man with HIV who was CMV-seropositive. The genes are TRBV28 and TRBJ2-7; D ambiguous. The chain's CDR3 is CASGVRYEQYF. In DNA, the CDR3 is TGTGCCAGCGGCGTTCGATACGAGCAGTACTTC.